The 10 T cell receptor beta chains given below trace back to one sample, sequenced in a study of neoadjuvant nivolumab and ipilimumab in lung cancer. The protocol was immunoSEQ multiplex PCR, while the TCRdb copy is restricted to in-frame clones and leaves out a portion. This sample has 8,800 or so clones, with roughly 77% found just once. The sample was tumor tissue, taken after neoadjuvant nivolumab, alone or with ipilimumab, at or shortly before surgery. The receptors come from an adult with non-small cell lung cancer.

CDR3 bases: TGTGCCAGCAGTTACTCACTAGCGGGAGCCAACGAGCAGTACTTC. Its protein product is CASSYSLAGANEQYF. J is TRBJ2-7 and V is TRBV6-6; TRBD2 agrees at 11 bases. After removal of 0 bases from V and 5 bases from J, the junction contained 3 bases not matched to a gene. Germline lookup yields CDR1 MNHNY and CDR2 SVGAGI (reference sequence). The CDR3 runs 15 residues.

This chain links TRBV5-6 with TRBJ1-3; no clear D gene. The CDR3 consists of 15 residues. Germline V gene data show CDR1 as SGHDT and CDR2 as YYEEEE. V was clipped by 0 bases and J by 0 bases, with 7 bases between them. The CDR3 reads CASSLAAVSGNTIYF. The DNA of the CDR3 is TGTGCCAGCAGCTTGGCGGCAGTCTCTGGAAACACCATATATTTT.

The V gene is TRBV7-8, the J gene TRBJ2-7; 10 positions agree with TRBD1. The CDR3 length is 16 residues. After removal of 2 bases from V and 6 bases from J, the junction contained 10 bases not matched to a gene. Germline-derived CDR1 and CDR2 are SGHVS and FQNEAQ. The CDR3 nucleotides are TGTGCCAGCAGCTTAAGAGGGGACAGGGGTCGCTCCGAGCAGTACTTC. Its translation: CASSLRGDRGRSEQYF.

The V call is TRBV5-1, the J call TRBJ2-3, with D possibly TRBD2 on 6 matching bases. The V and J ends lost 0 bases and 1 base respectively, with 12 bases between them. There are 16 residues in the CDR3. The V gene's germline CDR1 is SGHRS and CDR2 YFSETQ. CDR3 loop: CASSLGPGSGTDTQYF. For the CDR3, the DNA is TGCGCCAGCAGCTTGGGTCCCGGGAGCGGCACAGATACGCAGTATTTT.

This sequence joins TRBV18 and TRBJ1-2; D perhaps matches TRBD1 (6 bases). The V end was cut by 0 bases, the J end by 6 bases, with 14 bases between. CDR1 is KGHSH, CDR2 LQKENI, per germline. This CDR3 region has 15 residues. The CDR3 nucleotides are TGTGCCAGCTCACCACCGTCGACAGGCGGACATGGCTACACCTTC. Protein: CASSPPSTGGHGYTF.

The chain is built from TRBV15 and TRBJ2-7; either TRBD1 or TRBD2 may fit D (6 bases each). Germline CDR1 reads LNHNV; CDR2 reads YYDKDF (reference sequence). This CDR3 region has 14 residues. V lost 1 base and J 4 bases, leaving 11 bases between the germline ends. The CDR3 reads CATSRGGAGYEQYF. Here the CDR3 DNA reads TGTGCCACCAGCAGAGGGGGGGCGGGTTACGAGCAGTACTTC.

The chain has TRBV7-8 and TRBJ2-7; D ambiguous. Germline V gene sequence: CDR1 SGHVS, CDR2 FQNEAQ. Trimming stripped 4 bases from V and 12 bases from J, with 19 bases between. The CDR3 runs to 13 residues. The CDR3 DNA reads TGTGCCAGCAGCTCCACCCCTGATGTTGGGCCGTACTTC. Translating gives CASSSTPDVGPYF.

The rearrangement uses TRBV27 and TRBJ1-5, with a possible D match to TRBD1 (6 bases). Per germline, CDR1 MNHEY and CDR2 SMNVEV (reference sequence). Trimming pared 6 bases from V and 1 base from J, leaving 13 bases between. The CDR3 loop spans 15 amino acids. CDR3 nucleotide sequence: TGTGCCAGCAGCCGCAACGGGGGCAGCAATCAGCCCCAGCATTTT. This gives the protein CASSRNGGSNQPQHF.

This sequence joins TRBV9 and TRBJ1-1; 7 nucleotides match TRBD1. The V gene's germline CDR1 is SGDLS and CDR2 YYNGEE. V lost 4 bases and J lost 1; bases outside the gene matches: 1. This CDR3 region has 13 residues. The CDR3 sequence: CASSRTGNTEAFF. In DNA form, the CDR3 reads TGTGCCAGCAGCCGGACAGGGAACACTGAAGCTTTCTTT.

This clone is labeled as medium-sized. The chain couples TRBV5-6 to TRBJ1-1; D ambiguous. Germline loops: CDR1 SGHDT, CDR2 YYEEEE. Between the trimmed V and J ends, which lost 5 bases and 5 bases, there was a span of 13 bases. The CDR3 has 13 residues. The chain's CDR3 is CASRGGGRTEAFF. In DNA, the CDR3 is TGTGCCAGCAGGGGAGGAGGACGGACTGAAGCTTTCTTT.